One TCR beta chain is described in this entry. Its antigen is still unknown. These data originate in a study of cytomegalovirus exposure and HLA in healthy donors. The study ran its PCR with 60 Vbeta and 13 Jbeta primers. Sequencing used immunoSEQ multiplex PCR; TCRdb keeps in-frame clones, though not all of them. The sample consists of approximately 110,000 clones, around two thirds of them appearing once. Broader study findings: HLA-A and HLA-B allele assignments for most subjects were reportedly predicted accurately using TCR beta sequences. Indistinguishability led to the exclusion of some V segments, TRBV6-2 and TRBV6-3 included.

Germline-derived CDR1 and CDR2 are GTSNPN and SVGIG (reference sequence). There are 16 residues in the CDR3. Trimming cost V 2 bases and J 0 bases, with 15 bases left between them. The sample comprised PBMCs. This receptor was obtained from a man aged 25 to 40 in good health and CMV-seropositive. The V gene is TRBV30, the J gene TRBJ2-3, with D maybe TRBD2 (5 bases). In DNA form, the CDR3 reads TGTGCCTGGAGTCCCAGACTACCTTATAGCACAGATACGCAGTATTTT. As protein: CAWSPRLPYSTDTQYF.